Below are 24 T cell receptor beta chains sequenced from a single sample in a study of blood T cell repertoires in COVID-19. Sequencing was performed with immunoSEQ multiplex PCR; in TCRdb, only in-frame clones are kept and a portion is missing. The data contain around 45,000 clones, over 70% of them singletons. Sequenced input: peripheral blood. These receptors were taken from a woman in her fifties or sixties with acute or convalescent COVID-19.

The chain is built from TRBV18 and TRBJ2-7, with 9 bases matching TRBD1. There are 14 residues in the CDR3. Per the germline V gene, CDR1 is KGHSH and CDR2 is LQKENI. Trimming at V came to 2 bases and at J to 7 bases, leaving 6 bases not matched to a gene. The CDR3 protein is CASSPSGTGLEQYF. The DNA of the CDR3 is TGTGCCAGCTCACCATCGGGGACAGGGTTAGAGCAGTACTTC.

This clone was detected a few times. This sequence joins TRBV7-9 and TRBJ2-5, with D perhaps matching TRBD2 (7 bases). CDR3 size: 14 residues. Trimming removed 5 bases from V and 3 bases from J, with 13 bases in between. Germline values: CDR1 SEHNR, CDR2 FQNEAQ (reference sequence). CDR3 DNA sequence: TGTGCCAGCAGCGGGGGGGCGTCGAAAGAGACCCAGTACTTC. This translates into CASSGGASKETQYF.

CDR3 sequence (DNA): TGTGCCAGCAGCCCCCCGGGACTAGCGGGAGATACGCAGTATTTT. Protein product: CASSPPGLAGDTQYF. The chain carries TRBV7-2 and TRBJ2-3; 12 nucleotides match TRBD2. Germline V gene data show CDR1 as SGHTA and CDR2 as FQGNSA. The CDR3 contains 15 residues. Trimming cost V 5 bases and J 5 bases; bases outside gene matches: 5.

This clone was seen a handful of times. At one boundary the junction diverges from the germline segment, which might be a read error. V is TRBV5-1 and J is TRBJ2-7, with 7 bases that match TRBD1. The germline V gene encodes CDR1 SGHRS and CDR2 YFSETQ. There are 12 residues in the CDR3. The CDR3 nucleotides are TGCGCCAGCAGCGAAAACAGGGGCCGAGACCACTTC. This encodes CASSENRGRDHF.

The chain joins TRBV5-1 to TRBJ2-1, with D perhaps TRBD2 (6 bases). Between the trimmed V and J ends, which lost 4 bases and 8 bases, there was a span of 19 bases. This CDR3 is built from 15 residues. In germline, CDR1 is SGHRS, CDR2 YFSETQ. This CDR3 reads CASSQTFGGGDEQFF. CDR3 DNA sequence: TGCGCCAGCAGCCAAACCTTCGGAGGAGGGGATGAGCAGTTCTTC.

The genes are TRBV6-5 and TRBJ1-4; tentative D call: TRBD1 (5 bases). The CDR3 contains 12 residues. Trimming pared 6 bases from V and 5 bases from J, leaving 7 bases between. Germline assignment: CDR1 MNHEY and CDR2 SVGAGI. For the CDR3, the DNA is TGTGCCAGCAGAGACAGCAATGAAAAACTGTTTTTT. It encodes CASRDSNEKLFF.

The chain joins TRBV6-6 to TRBJ1-1; 7 nucleotides agree with TRBD1. Germline V gene sequence: CDR1 MNHNY, CDR2 SVGAGI (reference sequence). The CDR3 spans 12 residues. The trim removed 10 bases at V and 8 bases at J, leaving 10 bases unmatched. The chain's CDR3 is CATAGTEAEAFF. DNA of the CDR3: TGTGCCACCGCGGGGACAGAGGCCGAAGCTTTCTTT.

This chain uses TRBV19 with TRBJ2-1; D remains ambiguous. CDR1 and CDR2 from the germline V gene are LNHDA and SQIVND (reference sequence). This CDR3 comprises 13 residues. The V gene lost 1 base and the J gene lost 8 bases, with 9 bases spanning the gap. In DNA, the CDR3 is TGTGCCAGTAGTATAGTTCCAGGCGATGAGCAGTTCTTC. Protein: CASSIVPGDEQFF.

The chain uses TRBV12-3 or TRBV12-4 and TRBJ1-1; D gene ambiguous. The CDR3 is 13 residues long. Trimming took 2 bases from V and 9 from J, leaving 13 bases between them. In DNA form, the CDR3 reads TGTGCCAGCAGTTTAAACCGGGGTTTACAAGCTTTCTTT. This codes for CASSLNRGLQAFF.

The sample holds a few counts of this clone. The V gene is TRBV6-5, the J gene TRBJ1-1; 11 nucleotides agree with TRBD1. J gave up 4 bases and V 6 bases, and 4 bases lay outside the gene matches. Germline CDR1 is MNHEY and CDR2 is SVGAGI. The CDR3 loop spans 14 amino acids. The CDR3 DNA follows: TGTGCCAGCAGCCGGGACAGGGGGAGCACTGAAGCTTTCTTT. This codes for CASSRDRGSTEAFF.

The V and J genes are TRBV5-1 and TRBJ2-7; D perhaps matches TRBD1 (5 bases). CDR1 and CDR2 from the germline V gene are SGHRS and YFSETQ. This CDR3 has 16 residues. V lost 0 bases, J lost 5 bases, and 18 bases lay in between. CDR3 DNA: TGCGCCAGCAGCTTGGGAGTGGGGCAGGGTCTGAACGAGCAGTACTTC. Its translation is CASSLGVGQGLNEQYF.

This chain joins TRBV15 and TRBJ1-5; D possibly corresponds to TRBD1 (6 bases). V was cut by 1 base and J by 2 bases, with 9 bases left in between. CDR1 and CDR2 (germline): LNHNV, YYDKDF (reference sequence). The CDR3 spans 15 residues. The CDR3 DNA is TGTGCCACCAGCAGAGTGGCAGGGGGCAATCAGCCCCAGCATTTT. Its protein product is CATSRVAGGNQPQHF.

The rearrangement links TRBV7-2 to TRBJ2-1, with 10 bases fitting TRBD1. The CDR3 has 14 amino acids. In germline, CDR1 is SGHTA, CDR2 FQGNSA. V lost 5 bases and J lost 8; bases outside the gene matches: 6. CDR3 coding DNA: TGTGCCAGCAGCCGGGACAGGGGTTTTGATGAGCAGTTCTTC. Its translation: CASSRDRGFDEQFF. Full variable domain (missing parts from reference TRBV7-2 and TRBJ2-1): GAGVSQSPSNKVTEKGKDVELRCDPISGHTALYWYRQSLGQGLEFLIYFQGNSAPDKSGLPSDRFSAERTGGSVSTLTIQRTQQEDSAVYLCASSRDRGFDEQFFGPGTRLTVL.

J is TRBJ2-7 and V is TRBV2, with 8 bases that match TRBD1. The CDR3 length is 13 residues. The V segment lost 7 bases and the J segment 3 bases; nucleotides outside the gene matches: 5. In germline, CDR1 is SNHLY, CDR2 FYNNEI. The CDR3 DNA sequence: TGTGCCAGCAACCCGGGACAGGTCTACGAGCAGTACTTC. Amino acid sequence: CASNPGQVYEQYF.

The V call is TRBV11-2, the J call TRBJ2-7, with TRBD2 identical over 8 bases. With V trimmed by 2 bases and J by 0 bases, 6 bases remained unmatched. The CDR3 sequence is 16 residues long. Germline CDR1 SGHAT, CDR2 FQNNGV. CDR3 loop: CASSLPIAGSSYEQYF. The DNA of the CDR3 is TGTGCCAGCAGCTTACCCATAGCGGGGAGCTCCTACGAGCAGTACTTC.

This rearrangement joins TRBV5-8 to TRBJ1-2; 7 nucleotides align to TRBD1. V lost 4 bases and J lost 10; bases outside the gene matches: 7. Germline CDR1 reads SGHTS; CDR2 reads YDEGEE. The CDR3 runs to 12 residues. The CDR3 loop is CASSRGTASYTF. The CDR3 nucleotides read TGTGCCAGCAGCAGAGGGACAGCGTCCTACACCTTC.

V usage is TRBV6-2 or TRBV6-3 and J usage is TRBJ1-2; D is perhaps TRBD1 (5 bases). Germline CDR1 is MNHEY and CDR2 is SVGEGT. V shed 6 bases and J shed 5 bases, with 16 bases lying between them. This CDR3 spans 14 amino acids. The CDR3 region has the DNA TGTGCCAGCAGCAAAGACAGCTACTGGTATGGCTACACCTTC. Translating it yields CASSKDSYWYGYTF.

This CDR3 reads CASRDGGPGTQYF. In DNA, the CDR3 is TGTGCCAGCAGGGACGGGGGGCCGGGGACCCAGTACTTC. The chain combines TRBV7-2 with TRBJ2-5; D might be TRBD2 (7 bases). Germline CDR1 is SGHTA and CDR2 is FQGNSA. V lost 6 bases and J lost 7, with 15 bases in between. This CDR3 contains 13 residues.

A single count supports this clone. This chain links TRBV27 with TRBJ2-2; 7 nucleotides align to TRBD1. CDR1 MNHEY and CDR2 SMNVEV come from the germline V gene (reference sequence). The CDR3 extends over 17 amino acids. The V segment lost 7 bases and the J segment 1 base; nucleotides outside the gene matches: 12. The CDR3 sequence: CASNHEGGGKNTGELFF. The CDR3 region has the DNA TGTGCCAGCAATCACGAAGGGGGCGGCAAGAACACCGGGGAGCTGTTTTTT.

The genes are TRBV19 and TRBJ2-7; D perhaps matches TRBD2 (6 bases). V was cut by 1 base and J by 2 bases, with 18 bases left in between. Germline CDR1 and CDR2: LNHDA and SQIVND (reference sequence). The CDR3 is 17 residues long. The DNA of the CDR3 is TGTGCCAGTAGTATAGGAGGTTGGAGGCGGGAAACCTACGAGCAGTACTTC. Amino acids: CASSIGGWRRETYEQYF.

V usage is TRBV27 and J usage is TRBJ1-4, with 7 positions matching TRBD1. Trimming took 2 bases from V and 4 from J; bases not matched to a gene: 7. The CDR3 covers 16 residues. The germline V gene has CDR1 MNHEY and CDR2 SMNVEV (reference sequence). CDR3 protein: CASSLTPGQFNEKLFF. The CDR3 DNA reads as TGTGCCAGCAGTTTAACCCCGGGACAGTTTAATGAAAAACTGTTTTTT. Supplemented by reference TRBV27 and TRBJ1-4, the full variable domain reads EAQVTQNPRYLITVTGKKLTVTCSQNMNHEYMSWYRQDPGLGLRQIYYSMNVEVTDKGDVPEGYKVSRKEKRNFPLILESPSPNQTSLYFCASSLTPGQFNEKLFFGSGTQLSVL.

The genes are TRBV9 and TRBJ2-1, with 7 bases aligning to TRBD1. The V gene's germline CDR1 is SGDLS and CDR2 YYNGEE. The CDR3 loop spans 13 amino acids. Trimming removed 0 bases from V and 7 bases from J; junction bases left unmatched: 1. CDR3: CASSVDRGNEQFF. As DNA, the CDR3 is TGTGCCAGCAGCGTAGACAGGGGAAATGAGCAGTTCTTC.

The chain recombines TRBV3-1 (or the pseudogene TRBV3-2) with TRBJ2-1; 7 nucleotides align to TRBD1. The V gene's germline CDR1 is LGHDT and CDR2 YNNKEL (reference sequence). After removal of 2 bases from V and 6 bases from J, the junction contained 1 base not matched to a gene. The CDR3 totals 13 residues. This chain's CDR3 is CASSQTGANEQFF. CDR3 bases: TGTGCCAGCAGCCAAACAGGGGCCAATGAGCAGTTCTTC.

The chain is built from TRBV7-9 and TRBJ1-4; 9 bases are a match to TRBD1. The V gene's germline CDR1 is SEHNR and CDR2 FQNEAQ (reference sequence). J was trimmed by 5 bases and V by 1 base; bases with no gene match: 5. The CDR3 covers 16 residues. The CDR3 protein is CASSLGGGTGNEKLFF. CDR3 DNA: TGTGCCAGCAGCTTAGGAGGGGGGACAGGGAATGAAAAACTGTTTTTT.